This T cell receptor beta chain was identified during a study of CD8 T cells in ankylosing spondylitis (dated by TCRdb to 2016 to 2017). With respect to the entire study: T cell receptor beta repertoires were profiled in healthy donors and ankylosing spondylitis patients so that disease-linked TCR variants could be found. Samples of peripheral blood were taken, and for ankylosing spondylitis patients, synovial fluid was collected as well. The full study cohort comprised about 25 ankylosing spondylitis patients and 110 or so healthy donors. Study-wide findings and limitations: Some motif variants were previously reported in synovial fluid and blood of reactive arthritis patients, suggesting common disease-initiation mechanisms. The disease-linked clones showed a CD8+ phenotype and occurred at relatively low frequencies in peripheral blood. A TCR beta motif made up of roughly eight highly homologous amino acid variants appeared to be characteristic of blood from ankylosing spondylitis patients. According to the report, matched synovial fluid samples from ankylosing spondylitis patients were significantly enriched for the disease-linked clones.

This clonotype was counted only a few times. The antigen it binds to is not known. Base qualities are missing; no much larger clone stands one base away. As encoded in the germline V gene, CDR1 is MDHEN while CDR2 is SYDVKM. The CDR3 numbers 13 residues from cysteine through phenylalanine. Only the CDR3 part of the read is kept: 39 bases, read in frame from the first base. Relative to germline, V is 6 bases shorter and J is 5 bases shorter, with 13 bases between their ends. Instrument used: Illumina HiSeq 2500. Quantitative 5'-RACE with molecular barcodes was the method used to prepare the TCR beta libraries. The authors processed their data as follows. A new computational method, built on a probabilistic model of VDJ rearrangement, was used to identify disease-linked TCR variants. TCRdb took the public reads, trimmed them with fastp at Q25, ran MiXCR for clone calling and kept in-frame beta chains. Identical CDR3 proteins give one entry, which carries the most common genes and DNA. The V and J calls shown here were made by TCRdb, not taken from the authors' results. The sample includes some 800,000 distinct CDR3 sequences, with 12% observed a single time. 0.51% of the sample is taken by the ten largest.

Sequenced input: blood, either unsorted or a sorted T cell fraction (not recorded which). The V gene is TRBV28 and the J gene is TRBJ1-1; TRBD1 is perhaps the D gene, given 6 matching bases. The source of this sequence is a male donor with ankylosing spondylitis. The DNA sequence is TGTGCCAGCAGCCCGGGGGCGCGAACTGAAGCTTTCTTT. Translated, it gives CASSPGARTEAFF.